This T cell receptor beta chain was sequenced during a study of T cells after posttransplantation cyclophosphamide. In germline, CDR1 is MDHEN, CDR2 SYDVKM. The CDR3 runs 12 residues. Here immunoSEQ multiplex PCR was the method, and the copy in TCRdb shows in-frame clones only, minus some. This sample has roughly 40,000 clones, each found more than once. V is TRBV28 and J is TRBJ1-5; TRBD1 agrees at 7 bases. This sequence was found in a woman aged 45-65 years in good health and a related stem cell transplant donor. Input material: PBMCs. Here the CDR3 reads CVVGTDHQPQHF. DNA for the CDR3: TGTGTTGTCGGGACAGATCATCAGCCCCAGCATTTT. Combining the CDR3 with reference TRBV28 and TRBJ1-5 gives the whole variable domain DVKVTQSSRYLVKRTGEKVFLECVQDMDHENMFWYRQDPGLGLRLIYFSYDVKMKEKGDIPEGYSVSREKKERFSLILESASTNQTSMYLCVVGTDHQPQHFGDGTRLSIL.